This T cell receptor (beta chain) stems from a study of T cells in Graves' hyperthyroidism and ophthalmopathy. Study results and limitations: Stable hyperthyroidism was separated from ophthalmopathy by a model based on 13 V-J features.

Researchers barred patients who had uncontrolled infection, other autoimmune disease, pregnancy or lactation. Fresh peripheral blood, around 10 ml, yielded the PBMCs. Researchers amplified the TCR beta CDR3 regions from RNA transcripts. Primed by the HTBI set, a first-round RT-PCR was run on the TCR CDR3. MiXCR, run by TCRdb on the multiplex PCR reads, gives a single entry per CDR3 protein. The table has 350,000 to 450,000 distinct CDR3 sequences, approximately 18% seen once. This CDR3 has 12 amino acids. With 3 bases removed from V and 5 bases from J, the gap between germline ends came to 11 bases. Germline V gives CDR1 GTSNPN, CDR2 SVGIG (reference sequence). This clonotype has a count of ten or more. Its antigen is undetermined.

The receptor comes from a woman aged 30 to 39 with Graves' hyperthyroidism that later progressed to Graves' ophthalmopathy. Sequencing was performed on blood. The chain uses TRBV30 and TRBJ2-7; D is unclear. CDR3 coding DNA: TGTGCCTGGAGCCATTCGCAAGACGAGCAGTACTTC. Protein product: CAWSHSQDEQYF.